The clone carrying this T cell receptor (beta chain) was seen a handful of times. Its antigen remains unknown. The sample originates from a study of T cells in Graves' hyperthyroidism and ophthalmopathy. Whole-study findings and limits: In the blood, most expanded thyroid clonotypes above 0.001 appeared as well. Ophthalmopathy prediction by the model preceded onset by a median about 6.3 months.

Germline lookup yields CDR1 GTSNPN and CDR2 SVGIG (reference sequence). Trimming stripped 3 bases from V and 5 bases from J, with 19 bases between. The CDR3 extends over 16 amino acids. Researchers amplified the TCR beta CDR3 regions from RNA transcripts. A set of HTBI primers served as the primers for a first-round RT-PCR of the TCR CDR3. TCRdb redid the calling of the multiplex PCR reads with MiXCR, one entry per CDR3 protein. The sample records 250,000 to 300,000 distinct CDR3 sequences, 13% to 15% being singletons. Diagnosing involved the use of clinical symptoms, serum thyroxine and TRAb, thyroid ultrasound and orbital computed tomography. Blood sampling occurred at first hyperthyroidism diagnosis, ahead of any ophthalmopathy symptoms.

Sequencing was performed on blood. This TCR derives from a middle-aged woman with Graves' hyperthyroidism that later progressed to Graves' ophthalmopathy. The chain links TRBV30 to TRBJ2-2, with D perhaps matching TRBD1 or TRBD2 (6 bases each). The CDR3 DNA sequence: TGTGCCTGGAGCCATTCCGTTTGGAGGGGGACCGGGGAGCTGTTTTTT. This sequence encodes CAWSHSVWRGTGELFF.